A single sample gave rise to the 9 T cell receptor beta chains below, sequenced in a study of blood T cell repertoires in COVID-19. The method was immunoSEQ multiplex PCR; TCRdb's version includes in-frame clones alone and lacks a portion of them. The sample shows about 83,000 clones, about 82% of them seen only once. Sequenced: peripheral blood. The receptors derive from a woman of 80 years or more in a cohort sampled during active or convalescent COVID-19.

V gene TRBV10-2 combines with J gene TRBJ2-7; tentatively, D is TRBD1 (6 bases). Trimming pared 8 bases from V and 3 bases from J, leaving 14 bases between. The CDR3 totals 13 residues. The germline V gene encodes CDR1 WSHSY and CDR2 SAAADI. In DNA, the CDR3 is TGCGCCAGCCTAATGACAGGAGGCTACGAGCAGTACTTC. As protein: CASLMTGGYEQYF.

In DNA form, the CDR3 reads TGTGCCAGCAGCCCCTCGCGTTGGGAGACCCAGTACTTC. This codes for CASSPSRWETQYF. The chain recombines TRBV21-1 with TRBJ2-5; TRBD2, the D gene given by the table, was not confirmed from the DNA. TRBV21-1 is a pseudogene segment. The CDR3 consists of 13 residues.

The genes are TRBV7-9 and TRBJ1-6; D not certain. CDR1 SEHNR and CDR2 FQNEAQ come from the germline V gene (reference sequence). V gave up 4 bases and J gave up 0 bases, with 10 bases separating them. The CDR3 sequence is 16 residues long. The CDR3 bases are TGTGCCAGCAGCTCAGTCGCTGGCTCCTATAATTCACCCCTCCACTTT. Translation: CASSSVAGSYNSPLHF.

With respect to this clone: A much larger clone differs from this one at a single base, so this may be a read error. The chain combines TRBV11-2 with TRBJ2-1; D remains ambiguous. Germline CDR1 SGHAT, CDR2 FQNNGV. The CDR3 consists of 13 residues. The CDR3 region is CVSSTDAPNEQFF. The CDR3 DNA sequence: TGTGTCAGCAGCACAGACGCCCCTAATGAGCAGTTCTTC.

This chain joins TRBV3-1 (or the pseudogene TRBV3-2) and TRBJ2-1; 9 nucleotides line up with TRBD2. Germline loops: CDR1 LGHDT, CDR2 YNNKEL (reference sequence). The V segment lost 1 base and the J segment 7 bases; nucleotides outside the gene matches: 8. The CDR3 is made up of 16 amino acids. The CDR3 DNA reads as TGTGCCAGCAGCCAAGTGGTGCTAGCGGGGATGAATGAGCAGTTCTTC. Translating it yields CASSQVVLAGMNEQFF.

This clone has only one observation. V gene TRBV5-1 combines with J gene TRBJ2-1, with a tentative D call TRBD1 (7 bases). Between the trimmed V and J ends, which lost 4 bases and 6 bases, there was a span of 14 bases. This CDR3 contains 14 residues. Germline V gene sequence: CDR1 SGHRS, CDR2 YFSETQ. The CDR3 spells CASSLRQGLNEQFF. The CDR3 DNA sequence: TGCGCCAGCAGCCTACGACAGGGACTCAATGAGCAGTTCTTC.

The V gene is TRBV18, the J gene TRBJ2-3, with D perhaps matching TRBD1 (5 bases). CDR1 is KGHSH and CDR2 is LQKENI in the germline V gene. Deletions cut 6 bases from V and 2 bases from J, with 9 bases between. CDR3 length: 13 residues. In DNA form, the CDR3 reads TGTGCCAGCTCGGGGCCTGACACAGATACGCAGTATTTT. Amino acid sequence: CASSGPDTDTQYF.

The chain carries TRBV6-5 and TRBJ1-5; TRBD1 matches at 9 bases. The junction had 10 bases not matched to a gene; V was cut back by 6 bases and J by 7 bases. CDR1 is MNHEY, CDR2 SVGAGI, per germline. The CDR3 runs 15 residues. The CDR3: CASSLIQGAGQPQHF. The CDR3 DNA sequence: TGTGCCAGCAGCCTAATACAGGGGGCAGGGCAGCCCCAGCATTTT.

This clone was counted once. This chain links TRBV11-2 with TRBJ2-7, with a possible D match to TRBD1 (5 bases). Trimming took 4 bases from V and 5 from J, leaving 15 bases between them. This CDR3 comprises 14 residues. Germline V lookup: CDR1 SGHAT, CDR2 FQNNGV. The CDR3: CASSWNRRLDEQYF. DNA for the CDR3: TGTGCCAGCAGCTGGAACAGGCGTCTGGACGAGCAGTACTTC.